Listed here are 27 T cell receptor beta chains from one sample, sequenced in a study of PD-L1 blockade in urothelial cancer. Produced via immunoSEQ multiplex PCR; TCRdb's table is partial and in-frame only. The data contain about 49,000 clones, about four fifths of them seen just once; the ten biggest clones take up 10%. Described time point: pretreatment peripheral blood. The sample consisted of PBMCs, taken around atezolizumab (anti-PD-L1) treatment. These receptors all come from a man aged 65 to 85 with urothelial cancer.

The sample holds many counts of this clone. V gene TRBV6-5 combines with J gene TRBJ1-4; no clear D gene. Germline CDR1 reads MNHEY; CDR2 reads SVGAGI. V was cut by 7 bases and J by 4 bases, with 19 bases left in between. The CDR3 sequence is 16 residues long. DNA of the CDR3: TGTGCCAGCACCTACTCCTCTGGCGGCGGTAATGAAAAACTGTTTTTT. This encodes CASTYSSGGGNEKLFF.

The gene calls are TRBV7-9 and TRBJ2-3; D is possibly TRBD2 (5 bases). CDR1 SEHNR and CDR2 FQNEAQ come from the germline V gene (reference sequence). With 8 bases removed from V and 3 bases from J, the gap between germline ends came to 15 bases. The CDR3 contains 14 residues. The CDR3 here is CASQLGMPTDTQYF. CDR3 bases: TGTGCCAGCCAACTAGGCATGCCAACAGATACGCAGTATTTT.

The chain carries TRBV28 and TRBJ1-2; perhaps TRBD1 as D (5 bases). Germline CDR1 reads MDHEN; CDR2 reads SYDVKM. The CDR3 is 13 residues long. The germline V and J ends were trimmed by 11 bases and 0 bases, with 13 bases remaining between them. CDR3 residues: CALGEGTNYGYTF. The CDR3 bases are TGTGCCTTGGGGGAGGGGACTAACTATGGCTACACCTTC.

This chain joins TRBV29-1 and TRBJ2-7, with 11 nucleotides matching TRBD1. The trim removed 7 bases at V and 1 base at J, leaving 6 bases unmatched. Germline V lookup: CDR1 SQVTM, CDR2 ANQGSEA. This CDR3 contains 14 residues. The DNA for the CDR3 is TGCAGCGGGACGGGGACAGGGGGATCCTACGAGCAGTACTTC. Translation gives CSGTGTGGSYEQYF.

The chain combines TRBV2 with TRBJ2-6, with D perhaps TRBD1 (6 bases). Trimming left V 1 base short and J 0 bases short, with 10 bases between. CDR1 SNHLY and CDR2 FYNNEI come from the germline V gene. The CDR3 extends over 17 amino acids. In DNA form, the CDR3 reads TGTGCCAGCAGTGAAGAGGGACACATCTCTGGGGCCAACGTCCTGACTTTC. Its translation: CASSEEGHISGANVLTF.

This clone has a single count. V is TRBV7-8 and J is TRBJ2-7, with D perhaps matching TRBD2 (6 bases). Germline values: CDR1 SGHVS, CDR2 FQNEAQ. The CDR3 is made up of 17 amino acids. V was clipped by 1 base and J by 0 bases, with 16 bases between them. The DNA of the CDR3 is TGTGCCAGCAGCTTAGAGGGGTCCCCGGGGGTCTCCTACGAGCAGTACTTC. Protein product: CASSLEGSPGVSYEQYF.

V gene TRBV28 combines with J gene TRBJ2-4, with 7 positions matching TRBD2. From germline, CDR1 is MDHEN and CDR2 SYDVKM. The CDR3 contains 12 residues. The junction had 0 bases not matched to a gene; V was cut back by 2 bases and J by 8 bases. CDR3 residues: CASSLGGDIQYF. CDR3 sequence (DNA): TGTGCCAGCAGTTTAGGGGGGGACATTCAGTACTTC.

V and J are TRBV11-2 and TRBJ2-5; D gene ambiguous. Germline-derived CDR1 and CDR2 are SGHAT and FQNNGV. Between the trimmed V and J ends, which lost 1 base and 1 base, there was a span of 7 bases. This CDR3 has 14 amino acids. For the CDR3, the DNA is TGTGCCAGCAGCTTAGTGTGGCTCCAAGAGACCCAGTACTTC. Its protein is CASSLVWLQETQYF.

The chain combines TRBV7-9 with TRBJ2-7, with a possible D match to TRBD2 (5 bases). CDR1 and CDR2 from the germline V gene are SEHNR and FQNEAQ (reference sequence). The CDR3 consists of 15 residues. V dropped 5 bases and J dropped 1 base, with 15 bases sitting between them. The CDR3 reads CASSHGLAISYEQYF. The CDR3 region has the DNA TGTGCCAGCAGCCATGGTCTAGCCATTTCCTACGAGCAGTACTTC.

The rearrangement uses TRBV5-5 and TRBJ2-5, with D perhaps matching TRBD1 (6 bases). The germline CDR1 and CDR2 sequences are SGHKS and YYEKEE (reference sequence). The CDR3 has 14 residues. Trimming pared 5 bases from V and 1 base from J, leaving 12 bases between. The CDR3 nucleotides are TGTGCCAGCAGGCCAGGGGATCCCCAAGAGACCCAGTACTTC. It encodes CASRPGDPQETQYF. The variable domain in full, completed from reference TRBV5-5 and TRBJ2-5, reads DAGVTQSPTHLIKTRGQQVTLRCSPISGHKSVSWYQQVLGQGPQFIFQYYEKEERGRGNFPDRFSARQFPNYSSELNVNALLLGDSALYLCASRPGDPQETQYFGPGTRLLVL.

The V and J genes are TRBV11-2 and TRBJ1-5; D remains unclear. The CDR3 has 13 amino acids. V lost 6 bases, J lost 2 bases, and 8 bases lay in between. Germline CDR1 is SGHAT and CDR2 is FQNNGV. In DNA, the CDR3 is TGTGCCAGCAGTTTGGCCCGCAATCAGCCCCAGCATTTT. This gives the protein CASSLARNQPQHF.

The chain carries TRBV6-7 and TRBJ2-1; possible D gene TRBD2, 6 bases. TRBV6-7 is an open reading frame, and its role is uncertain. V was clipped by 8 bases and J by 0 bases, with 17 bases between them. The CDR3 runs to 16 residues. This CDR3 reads CASQCEGTPSYNEQFF. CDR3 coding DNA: TGTGCCAGCCAATGTGAGGGGACTCCCTCCTACAATGAGCAGTTCTTC.

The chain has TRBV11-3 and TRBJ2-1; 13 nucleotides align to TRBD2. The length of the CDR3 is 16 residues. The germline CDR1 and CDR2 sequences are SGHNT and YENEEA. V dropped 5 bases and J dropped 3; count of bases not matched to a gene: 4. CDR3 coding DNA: TGTGCCAGCAGCCTCGGGACTAGCGGGAACTACAATGAGCAGTTCTTC. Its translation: CASSLGTSGNYNEQFF.

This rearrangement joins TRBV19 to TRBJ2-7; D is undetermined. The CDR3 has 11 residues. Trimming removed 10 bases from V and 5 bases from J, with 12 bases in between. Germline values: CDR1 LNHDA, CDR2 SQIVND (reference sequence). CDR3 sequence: CATTLGDEQYF. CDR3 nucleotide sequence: TGTGCCACCACATTGGGCGACGAGCAGTACTTC.

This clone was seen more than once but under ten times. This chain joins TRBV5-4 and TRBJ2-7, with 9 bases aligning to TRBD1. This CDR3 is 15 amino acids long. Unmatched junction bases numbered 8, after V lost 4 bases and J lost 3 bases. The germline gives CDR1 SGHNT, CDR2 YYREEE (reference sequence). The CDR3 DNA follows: TGTGCCAGCAGCCCACCGGGACAGGGTCTCTACGAGCAGTACTTC. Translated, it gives CASSPPGQGLYEQYF.

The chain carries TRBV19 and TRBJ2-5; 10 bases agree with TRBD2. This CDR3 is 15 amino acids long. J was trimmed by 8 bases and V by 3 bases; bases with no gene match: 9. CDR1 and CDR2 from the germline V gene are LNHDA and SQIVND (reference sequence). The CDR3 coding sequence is TGTGCCAGTAGTATTGTACGAGCGGGAGGGGGAACCCAGTACTTC. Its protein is CASSIVRAGGGTQYF.

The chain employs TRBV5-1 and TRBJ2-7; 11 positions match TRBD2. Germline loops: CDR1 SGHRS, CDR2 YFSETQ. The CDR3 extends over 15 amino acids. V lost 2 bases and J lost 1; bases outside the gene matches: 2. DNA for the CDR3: TGCGCCAGCAGCTTAACTAGCGGGAGTTCCTACGAGCAGTACTTC. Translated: CASSLTSGSSYEQYF. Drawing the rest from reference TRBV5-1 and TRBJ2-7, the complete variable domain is KAGVTQTPRYLIKTRGQQVTLSCSPISGHRSVSWYQQTPGQGLQFLFEYFSETQRNKGNFPGRFSGRQFSNSRSEMNVSTLELGDSALYLCASSLTSGSSYEQYFGPGTRLTVT.

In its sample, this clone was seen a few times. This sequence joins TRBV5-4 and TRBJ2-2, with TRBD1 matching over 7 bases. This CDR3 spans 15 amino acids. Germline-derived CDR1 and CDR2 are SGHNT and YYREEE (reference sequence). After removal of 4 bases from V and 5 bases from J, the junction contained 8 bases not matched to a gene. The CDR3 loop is CASSRDSFITGELFF. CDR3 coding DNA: TGTGCCAGCAGCCGGGACAGTTTTATTACCGGGGAGCTGTTTTTT.

This CDR3 reads CASSYLRGNEQFF. The CDR3 nucleotides are TGTGCCAGCAGTTACTTACGGGGGAATGAGCAGTTCTTC. The rearrangement links TRBV28 to TRBJ2-1, with D possibly TRBD2 on 6 matching bases. Germline loops: CDR1 MDHEN, CDR2 SYDVKM. The CDR3 covers 13 residues. V lost 4 bases to trimming and J lost 7 bases, with 11 bases between them. The variable domain in full, completed from reference TRBV28 and TRBJ2-1, reads DVKVTQSSRYLVKRTGEKVFLECVQDMDHENMFWYRQDPGLGLRLIYFSYDVKMKEKGDIPEGYSVSREKKERFSLILESASTNQTSMYLCASSYLRGNEQFFGPGTRLTVL.

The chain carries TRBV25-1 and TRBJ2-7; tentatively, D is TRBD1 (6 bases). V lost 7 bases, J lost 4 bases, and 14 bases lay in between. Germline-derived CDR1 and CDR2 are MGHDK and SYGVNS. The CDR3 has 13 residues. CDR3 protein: CASTGAAQYEQYF. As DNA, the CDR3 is TGTGCCAGCACAGGGGCCGCCCAATACGAGCAGTACTTC.

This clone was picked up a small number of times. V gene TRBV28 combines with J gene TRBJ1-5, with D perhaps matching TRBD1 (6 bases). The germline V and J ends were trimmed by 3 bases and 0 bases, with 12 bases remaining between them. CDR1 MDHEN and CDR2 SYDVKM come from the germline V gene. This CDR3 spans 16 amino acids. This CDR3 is CASSFEGGFSNQPQHF. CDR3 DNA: TGTGCCAGCAGTTTCGAGGGGGGGTTTAGCAATCAGCCCCAGCATTTT.

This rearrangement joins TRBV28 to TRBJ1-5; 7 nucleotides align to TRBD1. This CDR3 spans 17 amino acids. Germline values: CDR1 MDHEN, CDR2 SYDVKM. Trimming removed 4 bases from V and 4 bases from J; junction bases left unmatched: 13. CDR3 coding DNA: TGTGCCAGCAGTTCACTATCCGGGACAGTGATTAATCAGCCCCAGCATTTT. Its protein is CASSSLSGTVINQPQHF. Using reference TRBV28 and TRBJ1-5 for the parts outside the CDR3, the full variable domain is DVKVTQSSRYLVKRTGEKVFLECVQDMDHENMFWYRQDPGLGLRLIYFSYDVKMKEKGDIPEGYSVSREKKERFSLILESASTNQTSMYLCASSSLSGTVINQPQHFGDGTRLSIL.

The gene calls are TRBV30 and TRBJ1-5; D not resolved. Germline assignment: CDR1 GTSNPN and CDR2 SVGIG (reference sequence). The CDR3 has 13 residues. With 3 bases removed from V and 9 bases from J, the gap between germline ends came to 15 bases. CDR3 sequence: CAWSDTVDRPQHF. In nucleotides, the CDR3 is TGTGCCTGGAGCGACACGGTGGATCGGCCCCAGCATTTT.

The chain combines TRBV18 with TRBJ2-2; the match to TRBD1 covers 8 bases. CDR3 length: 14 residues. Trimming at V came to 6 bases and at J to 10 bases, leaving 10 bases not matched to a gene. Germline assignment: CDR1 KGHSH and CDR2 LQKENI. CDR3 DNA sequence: TGTGCCAGCTCCGGCAGGGGGCCCCCCGAGGAGCTGTTTTTT. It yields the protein CASSGRGPPEELFF.

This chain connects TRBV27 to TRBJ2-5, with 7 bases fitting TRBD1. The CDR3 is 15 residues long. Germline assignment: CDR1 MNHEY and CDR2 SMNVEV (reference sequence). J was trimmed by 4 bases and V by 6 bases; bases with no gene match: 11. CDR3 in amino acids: CASSPRQGPGETQYF. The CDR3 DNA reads TGTGCCAGCAGCCCCAGACAGGGACCAGGAGAGACCCAGTACTTC.

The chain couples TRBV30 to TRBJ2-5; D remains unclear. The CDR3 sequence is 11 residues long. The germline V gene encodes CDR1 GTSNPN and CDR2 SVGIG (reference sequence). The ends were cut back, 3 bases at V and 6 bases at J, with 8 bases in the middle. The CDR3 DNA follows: TGTGCCTGGAGCCCTAGTAAGACCCAGTACTTC. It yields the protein CAWSPSKTQYF.

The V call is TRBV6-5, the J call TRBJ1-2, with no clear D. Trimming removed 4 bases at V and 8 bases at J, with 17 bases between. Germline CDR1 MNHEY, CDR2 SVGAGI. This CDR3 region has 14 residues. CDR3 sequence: CASSSSYRGGGYTF. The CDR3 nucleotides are TGTGCCAGCAGTTCATCCTACCGGGGAGGAGGCTACACCTTC.